The T cell receptor beta chain described here comes from a study of T and B cells in COVID-19 patients. General observations from the study: CD4+, regulatory T cell, CD8+ and sorted SARS-CoV-2-responsive or tetramer+ T cells were not yet sequenced. At recovery TRB diversity and richness exceeded healthy donors, after highly clonal active COVID-19 repertoires. Patients with COVID-19 reportedly showed strongly skewed T cell receptor beta variable and joining gene usage. Blood from mildly ill patients while symptomatic, and early samples from severe cases, were scarce.

This clonotype ranks as medium-sized. Its antigen is undetermined. TRB was amplified from approximately 250-480 ng of blood genomic DNA. Multiplex PCR with BIOMED2 TRB-A/B primer pools amplified TRB rearrangements. TCRdb ran MiXCR on the multiplex PCR reads and lists one entry per CDR3 protein. The sample includes approximately 8,100 distinct CDR3 sequences, about 30% seen only once; the top ten take around 16%. The germline V gene encodes CDR1 MNHEY and CDR2 SVGEGT. The germline V and J ends were trimmed by 2 bases and 8 bases, with 15 bases remaining between them. The CDR3 extends over 15 amino acids.

Sequencing was carried out using blood. This chain links TRBV6-2 or TRBV6-3 with TRBJ1-4; maybe TRBD1 (5 bases). The clonotype originates from a human donor with active COVID-19. Here the CDR3 DNA reads TGTGCCAGCAGTTACCGCGGGGCTGCGCTCGAAAAACTGTTTTTT. Translation gives CASSYRGAALEKLFF.